The present T cell receptor (beta chain) was sequenced within a study of cytomegalovirus exposure and HLA in healthy donors. Overall study findings and caveats: Under in vitro conditions, a few CMV-associated chains were confirmed as specific for CMV antigens. It has been reported that TCR beta sequences accurately predicted the HLA-A and HLA-B alleles of most subjects. Upon later analysis, HLA-associated TCR beta chains proved more clonally expanded than other, equally common chains. Most TCR sequences showed up rarely, but some public TCRs showed up in many donors.

Trimming stripped 0 bases from V and 0 bases from J, with 11 bases between. The CDR3 is 17 amino acids. The germline V gene encodes CDR1 LGHNA and CDR2 YNFKEQ. On this clone itself: Its matching antigen is unknown.

It was with 60 Vbeta and 13 Jbeta primers that the PCR ran. Libraries were prepared by immunoSEQ multiplex PCR; TCRdb keeps only in-frame clonotypes and omits some of them. The table lists about 160,000 clones, roughly 80% of them singletons. The receptor was isolated from a woman younger than 45 in good health and CMV-seropositive. The sequencing input was PBMCs. This rearrangement joins TRBV4-2 to TRBJ2-2, with D maybe TRBD1 (6 bases). CDR3 sequence: CASSQEARTANTGELFF. The DNA for the CDR3 is TGTGCCAGCAGCCAAGAGGCGCGGACAGCGAACACCGGGGAGCTGTTTTTT.